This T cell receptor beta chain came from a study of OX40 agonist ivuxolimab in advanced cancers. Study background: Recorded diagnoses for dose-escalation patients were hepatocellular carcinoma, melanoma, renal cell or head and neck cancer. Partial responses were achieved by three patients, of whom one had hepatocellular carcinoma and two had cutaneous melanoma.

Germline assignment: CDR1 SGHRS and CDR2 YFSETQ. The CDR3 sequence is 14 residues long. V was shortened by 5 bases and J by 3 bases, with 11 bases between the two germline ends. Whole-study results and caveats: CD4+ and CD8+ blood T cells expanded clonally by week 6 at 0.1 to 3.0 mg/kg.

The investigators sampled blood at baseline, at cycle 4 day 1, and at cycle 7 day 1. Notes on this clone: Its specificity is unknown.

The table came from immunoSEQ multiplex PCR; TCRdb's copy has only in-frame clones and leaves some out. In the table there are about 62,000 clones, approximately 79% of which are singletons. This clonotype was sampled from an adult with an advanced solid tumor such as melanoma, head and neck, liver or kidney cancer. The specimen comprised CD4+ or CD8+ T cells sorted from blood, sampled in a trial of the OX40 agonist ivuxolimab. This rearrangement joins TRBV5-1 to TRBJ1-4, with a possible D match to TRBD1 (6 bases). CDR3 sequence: CASSVQGPNEKLFF. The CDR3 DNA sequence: TGCGCCAGCAGTGTACAGGGACCTAATGAAAAACTGTTTTTT.